These 31 T cell receptor beta chains were sequenced from one sample in a study of T cells after yellow fever vaccination. Via MiXCR, TCRdb re-called the 5' RACE reads, giving one row per CDR3 protein. The sample records some 400,000 distinct CDR3 sequences, over 15% being singletons. The specimen was PBMCs, collected before the yellow fever booster vaccination. The receptors shown here come from a young man who received the YFV17D yellow fever vaccine.

This clonotype has just a few counts. Relative to the germline gene, one junction end is altered; a read error may explain this. The chain is built from TRBV5-1 and TRBJ2-5; D not resolved. The CDR3 runs 13 residues. The V gene's germline CDR1 is SGHRS and CDR2 YFSETQ. The DNA for the CDR3 is TGCGCCAGCAGGTTGGGCCTGTGGGAGACCCAGTACTTC. Its translation: CASRLGLWETQYF.

The CDR3, as DNA: TGTGCCAGCAGCGTATTTGGACAGTCCTACGAGCAGTACTTC. This gives the protein CASSVFGQSYEQYF. The gene calls are TRBV9 and TRBJ2-7; D possibly corresponds to TRBD1 (6 bases). The CDR3 extends over 14 amino acids. V gave up 1 base and J gave up 1 base, with 9 bases separating them. The germline gives CDR1 SGDLS, CDR2 YYNGEE.

The rearrangement joins TRBV30 to TRBJ2-5, with TRBD1 as a possible D gene (5 bases). Germline values: CDR1 GTSNPN, CDR2 SVGIG (reference sequence). The CDR3 consists of 12 residues. V lost 3 bases and J lost 7, with 12 bases in between. The CDR3 DNA is TGTGCCTGGAGCCCCAGGGTAGGGACCCAGTACTTC. Protein sequence: CAWSPRVGTQYF. The full variable domain, with the rest looked up from reference TRBV30 and TRBJ2-5, is SQTIHQWPATLVQPVGSPLSLECTVEGTSNPNLYWYRQAAGRGLQLLFYSVGIGQISSEVPQNLSASRPQDRQFILSSKKLLLSDSGFYLCAWSPRVGTQYFGPGTRLLVL.

This clonotype was seen a few times. This sequence joins TRBV7-9 and TRBJ2-2; D is undetermined. The CDR3 sequence is 15 residues long. The V gene's germline CDR1 is SEHNR and CDR2 FQNEAQ (reference sequence). Trimming cost V 1 base and J 4 bases, with 10 bases left between them. The CDR3 spells CASSLVKGFTGELFF. CDR3 in DNA: TGTGCCAGCAGCTTAGTGAAGGGATTCACCGGGGAGCTGTTTTTT.

This clonotype was seen more than once but under ten times. The V and J genes are TRBV6-1 and TRBJ1-1, with TRBD1 matching 8 bases. CDR3 length: 13 amino acids. V lost 9 bases to trimming and J lost 3 bases; unmatched junction nucleotides: 6. Germline V CDR1 and CDR2: MNHNS, SASEGT. CDR3 loop: CASNRGVDTEAFF. DNA for the CDR3: TGTGCCAGTAACAGGGGGGTCGACACTGAAGCTTTCTTT.

The chain employs TRBV20-1 and TRBJ1-1; D possibly corresponds to TRBD1 (6 bases). CDR3 length: 12 amino acids. Germline V gene sequence: CDR1 DFQATT, CDR2 SNEGSKA (reference sequence). The V and J ends lost 7 bases and 1 base respectively, with 10 bases between them. The CDR3 region has the DNA TGCAGTGTACCGGACAGGAACACTGAAGCTTTCTTT. Protein sequence: CSVPDRNTEAFF.

This clonotype was observed a handful of times. V and J are TRBV4-3 and TRBJ2-2; no clear D gene. Germline loops: CDR1 LGHNA, CDR2 YSLEER. V was clipped by 1 base and J by 6 bases, with 12 bases between them. The CDR3 has 15 amino acids. The CDR3: CASSQARAVSGELFF. Here the CDR3 DNA reads TGCGCCAGCAGCCAAGCCCGTGCGGTCTCCGGGGAGCTGTTTTTT.

This clonotype was seen a handful of times. This chain connects TRBV5-1 to TRBJ2-4; perhaps D is TRBD1 or TRBD2 (5 bases each). The CDR3 has 15 amino acids. V was pared by 3 bases and J by 8 bases, with 18 bases between. CDR1 is SGHRS and CDR2 is YFSETQ in the germline V gene. CDR3 in DNA: TGCGCCAGCAGCTCCCCCGGGAACAGGAAAGACATTCAGTACTTC. It is translated as CASSSPGNRKDIQYF.

The sample holds a few counts of this clonotype. V and J are TRBV6-2 or TRBV6-3 and TRBJ1-2; 9 nucleotides match TRBD1. In germline, CDR1 is MNHEY, CDR2 SVGEGT. V was clipped by 6 bases and J by 4 bases; unmatched bases: 3. This CDR3 region has 13 residues. For the CDR3, the DNA is TGTGCCAGCAGCGCGGACAGGGGCTATGGCTACACCTTC. It yields the protein CASSADRGYGYTF.

This clonotype was counted between two and nine times. The chain couples TRBV5-1 to TRBJ2-3; TRBD1 agrees at 7 bases. V shed 1 base and J 3 bases; nucleotides not matched to a gene: 5. The CDR3 extends over 15 amino acids. Germline-derived CDR1 and CDR2 are SGHRS and YFSETQ. Here the CDR3 DNA reads TGCGCCAGCAGCTTGATAGGGGGCGCGACAGATACGCAGTATTTT. This gives the protein CASSLIGGATDTQYF.

The genes are TRBV19 and TRBJ1-5, with a possible D match to TRBD1 (5 bases). This CDR3 is 12 amino acids long. V was trimmed by 6 bases and J by 3 bases, leaving 6 bases between them. CDR1 and CDR2 (germline): LNHDA, SQIVND (reference sequence). CDR3 region: CASRTVNQPQHF. CDR3 nucleotides: TGTGCCAGTAGGACAGTCAATCAGCCCCAGCATTTT.

This clonotype was observed a handful of times. V and J are TRBV5-1 and TRBJ2-5; tentatively, D is TRBD2 (5 bases). V was cut by 6 bases and J by 0 bases, with 9 bases left in between. The CDR3 has 13 amino acids. Germline V gene data show CDR1 as SGHRS and CDR2 as YFSETQ. CDR3 amino acids: CASTNGDQETQYF. The CDR3 DNA follows: TGCGCCAGCACCAACGGGGACCAAGAGACCCAGTACTTC.

This clonotype was counted only a few times. This sequence joins TRBV4-3 and TRBJ2-5, with no clear D. Germline CDR1 reads LGHNA; CDR2 reads YSLEER. This CDR3 spans 13 amino acids. With 6 bases removed from V and 0 bases from J, the gap between germline ends came to 8 bases. The DNA for the CDR3 is TGCGCCAGCAGAGCCCAGAACCAAGAGACCCAGTACTTC. Amino acids: CASRAQNQETQYF.

This clonotype was counted between two and nine times. The chain carries TRBV7-9 and TRBJ1-2; possibly TRBD1 for D (5 bases). Germline V gives CDR1 SEHNR, CDR2 FQNEAQ (reference sequence). This CDR3 spans 15 amino acids. Trimming left V 8 bases short and J 0 bases short, with 16 bases between. CDR3 amino acids: CASGPRAGTNYGYTF. The CDR3 nucleotides read TGTGCCAGCGGGCCCCGGGCAGGGACTAACTATGGCTACACCTTC.

This clonotype was observed a handful of times. V and J are TRBV20-1 and TRBJ2-4, with 14 bases fitting TRBD2. Germline V gene sequence: CDR1 DFQATT, CDR2 SNEGSKA (reference sequence). V was pared by 7 bases and J by 5 bases, with 4 bases of the junction left unmatched. CDR3 size: 14 residues. As DNA, the CDR3 is TGCAGTGTTCCGACTAGCGGGGGGGAAAACATTCAGTACTTC. Translation: CSVPTSGGENIQYF.

Only a few counts were recorded for this clonotype. This sequence joins TRBV4-3 and TRBJ1-2; D gene uncertain. CDR1 and CDR2 (germline): LGHNA, YSLEER. The CDR3 is 12 residues long. Trimming took off 4 bases at V and 8 bases at J, with 11 bases between the two ends. The CDR3 nucleotides read TGCGCCAGCAGCCCTGCTGACGGGGGCTACACCTTC. It yields the protein CASSPADGGYTF.

Only a few counts were recorded for this clonotype. V and J are TRBV5-1 and TRBJ2-3; TRBD2 might be the D (5 bases). Per the germline V gene, CDR1 is SGHRS and CDR2 is YFSETQ. The germline V and J ends were trimmed by 4 bases and 0 bases, with 9 bases remaining between them. This CDR3 has 14 amino acids. This CDR3 reads CASSTGSSTDTQYF. The CDR3 DNA follows: TGCGCCAGCAGCACGGGGAGCAGCACAGATACGCAGTATTTT. Full variable domain (missing parts from reference TRBV5-1 and TRBJ2-3): KAGVTQTPRYLIKTRGQQVTLSCSPISGHRSVSWYQQTPGQGLQFLFEYFSETQRNKGNFPGRFSGRQFSNSRSEMNVSTLELGDSALYLCASSTGSSTDTQYFGPGTRLTVL.

This chain uses TRBV20-1 with TRBJ2-7; D gene ambiguous. Germline-derived CDR1 and CDR2 are DFQATT and SNEGSKA (reference sequence). V was clipped by 6 bases and J by 1 base, with 13 bases between them. CDR3 length: 13 amino acids. CDR3 amino acids: CSAGHSLSYEQYV. CDR3 coding DNA: TGCAGTGCCGGCCACAGTCTATCCTACGAGCAGTACGTC.

This chain joins TRBV10-3 and TRBJ2-1; 9 nucleotides line up with TRBD2. The CDR3 contains 14 residues. Germline loops: CDR1 ENHRY, CDR2 SYGVKD. Trimming removed 8 bases from V and 2 bases from J; junction bases left unmatched: 4. The CDR3 sequence: CAIGASGAYNEQFF. As DNA, the CDR3 is TGTGCCATCGGGGCTAGCGGGGCCTACAATGAGCAGTTCTTC.

The chain recombines TRBV12-3 or TRBV12-4 with TRBJ2-5, with D possibly TRBD2 on 6 matching bases. The V end lost 6 bases, the J end lost 6 bases, and 20 bases lay between the germline ends. CDR3 size: 15 residues. The CDR3 nucleotides are TGTGCCAGCAGCCAAACTGGCCGGGCGGGGAAGACCCAGTACTTC. Its protein product is CASSQTGRAGKTQYF.

V usage is TRBV5-1 and J usage is TRBJ2-7, with 8 positions matching TRBD2. The V segment lost 4 bases and the J segment 3 bases; nucleotides outside the gene matches: 9. Germline V gives CDR1 SGHRS, CDR2 YFSETQ. This CDR3 is 15 amino acids long. For the CDR3, the DNA is TGCGCCAGCAGCCGGGGGGGCTTAGGATTCTACGAGCAGTACTTC. This encodes CASSRGGLGFYEQYF. The variable domain in full, completed from reference TRBV5-1 and TRBJ2-7, reads KAGVTQTPRYLIKTRGQQVTLSCSPISGHRSVSWYQQTPGQGLQFLFEYFSETQRNKGNFPGRFSGRQFSNSRSEMNVSTLELGDSALYLCASSRGGLGFYEQYFGPGTRLTVT.

Only a few counts were recorded for this clonotype. The chain has TRBV11-3 and TRBJ2-2; the match to TRBD2 covers 13 bases. The CDR3 contains 17 residues. The V and J ends lost 5 bases and 6 bases, in that order; junction bases with no gene match: 9. Germline assignment: CDR1 SGHNT and CDR2 YENEEA. CDR3 residues: CASSPPPGLAGPGELFF. The DNA of the CDR3 is TGTGCCAGCAGCCCACCTCCGGGACTAGCGGGACCCGGGGAGCTGTTTTTT. The full variable domain, its missing parts supplied by reference TRBV11-3 and TRBJ2-2, is EAGVVQSPRYKIIEKKQPVAFWCNPISGHNTLYWYLQNLGQGPELLIRYENEEAVDDSQLPKDRFSAERLKGVDSTLKIQPAELGDSAVYLCASSPPPGLAGPGELFFGEGSRLTVL.

This clonotype showed up just a few times. The chain employs TRBV7-9 and TRBJ2-1, with 10 bases lining up with TRBD2. The J segment lost 8 bases and the V segment lost 10 bases, leaving 14 bases of the junction unmatched. Germline V gene data show CDR1 as SEHNR and CDR2 as FQNEAQ (reference sequence). There are 15 residues in the CDR3. CDR3 in amino acids: CATLKGTSVVDEQFF. For the CDR3, the DNA is TGTGCCACCCTCAAGGGGACTAGCGTGGTTGATGAGCAGTTCTTC.

This clonotype has a handful of counts. The chain joins TRBV20-1 to TRBJ2-5, with D uncertain. The germline V and J ends were trimmed by 7 bases and 2 bases, with 14 bases remaining between them. The CDR3 has 13 residues. CDR1 and CDR2 from the germline V gene are DFQATT and SNEGSKA (reference sequence). CDR3 in DNA: TGCAGTGTTCCCAGGCGGAATCAAGAGACCCAGTACTTC. Its translation: CSVPRRNQETQYF.

The chain combines TRBV5-1 with TRBJ2-4; D gene ambiguous. The CDR3 runs to 11 residues. Germline loops: CDR1 SGHRS, CDR2 YFSETQ. V lost 6 bases and J lost 5, with 6 bases in between. The CDR3 region is CASNSENIQYF. The CDR3 nucleotides are TGCGCCAGCAACTCAGAAAACATTCAGTACTTC. The entire variable domain, with the rest obtained from reference TRBV5-1 and TRBJ2-4, is as follows: KAGVTQTPRYLIKTRGQQVTLSCSPISGHRSVSWYQQTPGQGLQFLFEYFSETQRNKGNFPGRFSGRQFSNSRSEMNVSTLELGDSALYLCASNSENIQYFGAGTRLSVL.

This clonotype was seen only a few times. The V and J genes are TRBV6-5 and TRBJ1-1; 9 nucleotides align to TRBD1. The CDR3 consists of 12 residues. The germline V gene has CDR1 MNHEY and CDR2 SVGAGI. Trimming removed 2 bases from V and 8 bases from J; junction bases left unmatched: 0. DNA of the CDR3: TGTGCCAGCAGTTACGGGACAGGGGAAGCTTTCTTT. Its translation: CASSYGTGEAFF.

About this clonotype: At one of its ends the junction is not consistent with the germline gene, which may arise from a read error. The rearrangement uses TRBV19 and TRBJ1-2; D gene uncertain. Germline loops: CDR1 LNHDA, CDR2 SQIVND (reference sequence). CDR3 length: 10 residues. In nucleotides, the CDR3 is TGTGCCGCCGACGAGGGCAGAGGATCCTTC. This codes for CAADEGRGSF.

J is TRBJ1-2 and V is TRBV7-9; TRBD1 is a possible D gene (6 bases). Germline CDR1 and CDR2: SEHNR and FQNEAQ (reference sequence). The CDR3 totals 13 residues. The V end lost 4 bases, the J end lost 4 bases, and 10 bases lay between the germline ends. As DNA, the CDR3 is TGTGCCAGCAGCTATACAGGGATCTATGGCTACACCTTC. This codes for CASSYTGIYGYTF.

The gene calls are TRBV4-3 and TRBJ1-4, with 8 nucleotides matching TRBD1. Germline V gene lookup returns CDR1 LGHNA and CDR2 YSLEER. This CDR3 has 15 amino acids. The junction had 5 bases not matched to a gene; V was cut back by 2 bases and J by 6 bases. The CDR3 loop is CASSQTGQGYEKLFF. The CDR3 DNA is TGCGCCAGCAGCCAAACTGGACAGGGATATGAAAAACTGTTTTTT.

This clonotype was observed a few times. V gene TRBV7-9 combines with J gene TRBJ1-1; no definite D call. Trimming shortened V by 5 bases and J by 8 bases, and 15 bases separated the two germline ends. Germline CDR1 and CDR2: SEHNR and FQNEAQ (reference sequence). The CDR3 runs to 13 residues. The DNA of the CDR3 is TGTGCCAGCAGCCCTGGGATGTCGGCAGAAGCTTTCTTT. As protein: CASSPGMSAEAFF.

This clonotype appeared a few times. This sequence joins TRBV27 and TRBJ2-1, with 8 bases fitting TRBD2. V was clipped by 5 bases and J by 8 bases; unmatched bases: 14. This CDR3 has 16 residues. Germline values: CDR1 MNHEY, CDR2 SMNVEV (reference sequence). The DNA for the CDR3 is TGTGCCAGCAGTCTCGGGAGGGCGGTTTTAGGGGATGAGCAGTTCTTC. This translates into CASSLGRAVLGDEQFF.